The 27 T cell receptor beta chains presented below share a single source sample, sequenced in a study of control samples from healthy donors and cancer patients. Assay: immunoSEQ multiplex PCR; the TCRdb copy retains only in-frame clones and omits some. Of 230,000 or so clones in the sample, over 90% were seen once. Sample: blood. The receptors stem from a man aged 45-60 years in good health.

The chain recombines TRBV19 with TRBJ2-3; TRBD1 matches at 10 bases. With 5 bases clipped from V and 5 bases from J, the junction kept 7 bases outside the gene matches. CDR1 is LNHDA and CDR2 is SQIVND in the germline V gene (reference sequence). CDR3 length: 15 amino acids. CDR3 nucleotides: TGTGCCAGTAGTCGCAGACAGGGGGCGAGAGATACGCAGTATTTT. Encoded protein: CASSRRQGARDTQYF.

This clone appeared a single time. The chain uses TRBV19 and TRBJ1-5; tentative D call: TRBD1 (5 bases). CDR1 and CDR2 (germline): LNHDA, SQIVND (reference sequence). V lost 4 bases, J lost 7 bases, and 17 bases lay in between. The CDR3 spans 15 residues. The CDR3 bases are TGTGCCAGTAGTACCGTGGGACCAGGAGGCCAGCCCCAGCATTTT. Its protein is CASSTVGPGGQPQHF.

The chain is built from TRBV6-2 or TRBV6-3 and TRBJ1-1; D is possibly TRBD1 (6 bases). The CDR3 contains 12 residues. V lost 2 bases and J lost 11, with 12 bases in between. Per germline, CDR1 MNHEY and CDR2 SVGEGT. The CDR3 DNA follows: TGTGCCAGCAGTTACAGGGGGGACTGGGCTTTCTTT. This gives the protein CASSYRGDWAFF.

V usage is TRBV19 and J usage is TRBJ2-5; D call uncertain. Germline CDR1 and CDR2: LNHDA and SQIVND (reference sequence). V lost 2 bases to trimming and J lost 2 bases, with 6 bases between them. The CDR3 consists of 13 residues. The CDR3 region has the DNA TGTGCCAGTAGTATACGGCGGCAAGAGACCCAGTACTTC. Its protein product is CASSIRRQETQYF.

The V call is TRBV27, the J call TRBJ2-6; no clear D. There are 19 residues in the CDR3. Germline V gene lookup returns CDR1 MNHEY and CDR2 SMNVEV (reference sequence). V lost 0 bases and J 5 bases, leaving 20 bases between the germline ends. The DNA for the CDR3 is TGTGCCAGCAGTTTATCGAGGTCGGCAGGCCAGTCGCGGGCCAACGTCCTGACTTTC. This encodes CASSLSRSAGQSRANVLTF.

CDR3: CSVEKHPVTLIYEQYF. The DNA of the CDR3 is TGCAGCGTTGAAAAACACCCCGTAACACTTATCTACGAGCAGTACTTC. This rearrangement joins TRBV29-1 to TRBJ2-7; no definite D call. The CDR3 sequence is 16 residues long. The germline V and J ends were trimmed by 2 bases and 3 bases, with 20 bases remaining between them. Germline V gives CDR1 SQVTM, CDR2 ANQGSEA.

The chain is built from TRBV18 and TRBJ1-4, with D possibly TRBD1 on 6 matching bases. Per germline, CDR1 KGHSH and CDR2 LQKENI. Trimming took off 6 bases at V and 6 bases at J, with 14 bases between the two ends. CDR3 length: 14 residues. CDR3: CASSSSGGYEKLFF. In DNA form, the CDR3 reads TGTGCCAGCTCGTCGTCCGGGGGCTATGAAAAACTGTTTTTT.

This clone was seen a few times. This chain connects TRBV10-2 to TRBJ2-6; no definite D call. The CDR3 loop spans 13 amino acids. The V and J ends lost 6 bases and 3 bases respectively, with 6 bases between them. CDR1 and CDR2 (germline): WSHSY, SAAADI. Written as DNA, the CDR3 is TGCGCCAGCAGGGGATTTGGGGCCAACGTCCTGACTTTC. This codes for CASRGFGANVLTF.

V usage is TRBV7-9 and J usage is TRBJ2-1, with D perhaps TRBD1 (5 bases). V was pared by 3 bases and J by 8 bases, with 14 bases between. Germline V gene lookup returns CDR1 SEHNR and CDR2 FQNEAQ (reference sequence). The CDR3 consists of 14 residues. The CDR3 DNA sequence: TGTGCCAGCAGCTTCATCCGCCCCAGGGATGAGCAGTTCTTC. It codes for CASSFIRPRDEQFF.

The CDR3 DNA sequence: TGCGCCAGCAGCCAAGATTTGGGAACGTTTTACGAGCAGTACTTC. It codes for CASSQDLGTFYEQYF. V and J are TRBV4-1 and TRBJ2-7; D is unclear. The length of the CDR3 is 15 residues. Trimming removed 0 bases from V and 4 bases from J, with 13 bases in between. From germline, CDR1 is MGHRA and CDR2 YSYEKL.

This chain links TRBV6-5 with TRBJ2-6; D gene unclear. CDR3 size: 15 residues. Trimming removed 7 bases from V and 1 base from J, with 11 bases in between. Germline V lookup: CDR1 MNHEY, CDR2 SVGAGI. The CDR3 loop is CASTEWGSGANVLTF. CDR3 DNA: TGTGCCAGCACCGAGTGGGGATCTGGGGCCAACGTCCTGACTTTC.

The V call is TRBV19, the J call TRBJ2-7; unclear D gene. CDR3 length: 14 residues. V shed 1 base and J shed 0 bases, with 7 bases lying between them. The germline CDR1 and CDR2 sequences are LNHDA and SQIVND (reference sequence). This CDR3 reads CASSIVPNSYEQYF. The CDR3 nucleotides read TGTGCCAGTAGTATAGTACCGAACTCCTACGAGCAGTACTTC.

This chain uses TRBV6-5 with TRBJ1-1; perhaps TRBD1 as D (5 bases). Trimming removed 6 bases at V and 4 bases at J, with 15 bases between. CDR3 length: 14 residues. Germline values: CDR1 MNHEY, CDR2 SVGAGI. The CDR3 loop is CASREGRTGTEAFF. DNA of the CDR3: TGTGCCAGCAGAGAGGGACGGACCGGCACTGAAGCTTTCTTT.

The CDR3 DNA is TGTGCCAGCAGGGTAGGGCTGAGTCAAGCTTTCTTT. It yields the protein CASRVGLSQAFF. The chain uses TRBV6-5 and TRBJ1-1, with unresolved D. The V gene's germline CDR1 is MNHEY and CDR2 SVGAGI. V lost 6 bases to trimming and J lost 9 bases, with 14 bases between them. The CDR3 consists of 12 residues.

The chain is built from TRBV7-2 and TRBJ2-1; no clear D gene. V shed 1 base and J shed 10 bases, with 11 bases lying between them. The CDR3 sequence is 13 residues long. CDR1 SGHTA and CDR2 FQGNSA come from the germline V gene. CDR3 sequence reads: CASSLVRVGEQFF. The DNA for the CDR3 is TGTGCCAGCAGCTTAGTTCGGGTGGGCGAGCAGTTCTTC.

The rearrangement uses TRBV7-9 and TRBJ2-2, with a weak D call TRBD1 (6 bases). Trimming pared 1 base from V and 5 bases from J, leaving 11 bases between. The CDR3 consists of 15 residues. Looked up from germline, CDR1 is SEHNR and CDR2 is FQNEAQ (reference sequence). The chain's CDR3 is CASSLGGPETGELFF. CDR3 coding DNA: TGTGCCAGCAGCTTAGGGGGGCCGGAGACCGGGGAGCTGTTTTTT.

Only one count was recorded for this clone. The chain links TRBV29-1 to TRBJ1-1; tentatively, D is TRBD1 (5 bases). CDR3 length: 11 residues. Germline V gene data show CDR1 as SQVTM and CDR2 as ANQGSEA. CDR3 sequence: CRVGENTEAFF. CDR3 DNA sequence: TGCAGGGTAGGGGAGAATACTGAAGCTTTCTTT.

This chain joins TRBV5-1 and TRBJ2-3, with D unclear. Germline V gene data show CDR1 as SGHRS and CDR2 as YFSETQ. Trimming took 0 bases from V and 7 from J, leaving 12 bases between them. CDR3 length: 14 residues. Here the CDR3 reads CASSLAGSPHTQYF. CDR3 coding DNA: TGCGCCAGCAGCTTGGCCGGTAGCCCCCATACGCAGTATTTT.

This clone has more than one count but fewer than ten. This sequence joins TRBV11-2 and TRBJ1-5; no firm D call. Between the trimmed V and J ends, which lost 5 bases and 7 bases, there was a span of 9 bases. Looked up from germline, CDR1 is SGHAT and CDR2 is FQNNGV. The CDR3 is 12 residues long. The CDR3 nucleotides are TGTGCCAGCAGCCCGGTGGGCCAGCCCCAGCATTTT. Translation: CASSPVGQPQHF.

The rearrangement joins TRBV25-1 to TRBJ2-2; D ambiguous. V was pared by 4 bases and J by 1 base, with 10 bases between. The CDR3 is 15 residues long. Germline loops: CDR1 MGHDK, CDR2 SYGVNS. CDR3 region: CASSGKQGNTGELFF. The CDR3 DNA reads TGTGCCAGCAGTGGAAAACAAGGGAACACCGGGGAGCTGTTTTTT.

The V call is TRBV7-2, the J call TRBJ2-1; 8 positions agree with TRBD2. This CDR3 region has 14 residues. Germline loops: CDR1 SGHTA, CDR2 FQGNSA. The V segment lost 2 bases and the J segment 8 bases; nucleotides outside the gene matches: 5. The CDR3 nucleotides are TGTGCCAGCAGCTTAATCGGGGGGGCCTATGAGCAGTTCTTC. This translates into CASSLIGGAYEQFF.

The chain joins TRBV10-1 to TRBJ2-7; 7 bases agree with TRBD1. CDR1 WNHNN and CDR2 SYGVQD come from the germline V gene (reference sequence). V shed 2 bases, J shed 6 bases, and the junction held 1 base outside the gene matches. The CDR3 totals 12 residues. In nucleotides, the CDR3 is TGCGCCAGCAGTGAGAAGGGGGCCGAGCAGTACTTC. It translates to CASSEKGAEQYF.

The chain recombines TRBV28 with TRBJ2-1; 9 nucleotides agree with TRBD2. The CDR3 totals 15 residues. V shed 11 bases and J 7 bases; nucleotides not matched to a gene: 15. The V gene's germline CDR1 is MDHEN and CDR2 SYDVKM. CDR3 nucleotide sequence: TGTGCCGCCCCTCCTAGCGGGGCGCCGGGTAATGAGCAGTTCTTC. Translation gives CAAPPSGAPGNEQFF. Supplemented by reference TRBV28 and TRBJ2-1, the full variable domain reads DVKVTQSSRYLVKRTGEKVFLECVQDMDHENMFWYRQDPGLGLRLIYFSYDVKMKEKGDIPEGYSVSREKKERFSLILESASTNQTSMYLCAAPPSGAPGNEQFFGPGTRLTVL.

The chain is built from TRBV6-2 or TRBV6-3 and TRBJ1-5; 7 nucleotides agree with TRBD1. The germline V gene encodes CDR1 MNHEY and CDR2 SVGEGT. The V and J ends lost 6 bases and 7 bases, in that order; junction bases with no gene match: 9. This CDR3 is built from 14 residues. The DNA of the CDR3 is TGTGCCAGCAGCTTACAGGGGTTCAAACAGCCCCAGCATTTT. Amino acids: CASSLQGFKQPQHF.

This chain connects TRBV11-2 to TRBJ1-4; TRBD1 is a possible D gene (6 bases). There are 16 residues in the CDR3. Trimming took off 2 bases at V and 8 bases at J, with 18 bases between the two ends. Germline CDR1 is SGHAT and CDR2 is FQNNGV. CDR3 region: CASSLSLGAGNEKLFF. The CDR3, as DNA: TGTGCCAGCAGCTTATCCCTGGGGGCGGGGAACGAAAAACTGTTTTTT.

The rearrangement links TRBV10-1 to TRBJ2-7, with 7 bases matching TRBD1. Germline V gene data show CDR1 as WNHNN and CDR2 as SYGVQD (reference sequence). V lost 2 bases and J lost 5; bases outside the gene matches: 15. CDR3 length: 17 residues. This CDR3 is CASSEDPGQRRIHEQYV. CDR3 DNA sequence: TGCGCCAGCAGTGAGGATCCGGGACAGCGAAGAATCCACGAGCAGTACGTC.

The chain recombines TRBV6-5 with TRBJ1-4; weak D call: TRBD1 (5 bases). This CDR3 comprises 13 residues. V lost 7 bases and J lost 7, with 13 bases in between. Germline V CDR1 and CDR2: MNHEY, SVGAGI. The CDR3 sequence is CASTRTFSEKLFF. CDR3 bases: TGTGCCAGCACCAGGACATTTAGTGAAAAACTGTTTTTT.